This T cell receptor beta chain was sequenced in a study of cytomegalovirus exposure and HLA in healthy donors. As regards this clone: Its antigen is undetermined.

Study-wide points: An observed cluster of highly shared sequence variants was recorded as a likely sequencing artifact. Cytomegalovirus association was assigned to over 150 TCR beta chains.

PCR amplification relied on 60 Vbeta primers (plus 13 Jbeta primers). Assay used: immunoSEQ multiplex PCR; TCRdb lists only in-frame clones, some missing. In all, the sample yields about 200,000 clones. The CDR3 is made up of 11 amino acids. Germline V gene data show CDR1 as DFQATT and CDR2 as SNEGSKA (reference sequence). V was pared by 2 bases and J by 7 bases, with 5 bases between. This chain uses TRBV20-1 with TRBJ2-2; no clear D. This receptor was taken from a woman in her twenties or thirties in good health and CMV-seropositive. Source material: PBMCs. The CDR3 here is CSARYYGELFF. The CDR3 nucleotides are TGCAGTGCTAGATACTACGGGGAGCTGTTTTTT.